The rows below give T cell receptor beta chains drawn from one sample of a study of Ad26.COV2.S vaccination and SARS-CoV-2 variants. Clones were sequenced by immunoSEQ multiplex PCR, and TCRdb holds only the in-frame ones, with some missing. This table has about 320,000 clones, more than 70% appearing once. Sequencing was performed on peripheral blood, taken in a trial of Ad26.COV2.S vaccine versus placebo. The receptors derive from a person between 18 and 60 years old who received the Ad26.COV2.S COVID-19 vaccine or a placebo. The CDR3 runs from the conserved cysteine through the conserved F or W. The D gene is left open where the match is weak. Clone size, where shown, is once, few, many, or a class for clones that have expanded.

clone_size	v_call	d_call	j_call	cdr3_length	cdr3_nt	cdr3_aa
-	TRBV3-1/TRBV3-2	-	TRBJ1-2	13	TGTGCCAGCAGCCAAGACTACTGGCAGGGCTACACCTTC	CASSQDYWQGYTF
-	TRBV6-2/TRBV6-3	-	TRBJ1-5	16	TGTGCCAGCAGTTATAAGGGCGGCACTAGCAATCAGCCCCAGCATTTT	CASSYKGGTSNQPQHF
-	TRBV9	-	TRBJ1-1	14	TGTGCCAGCAGCGTAGACCTGGGATGGACTGAAGCTTTCTTT	CASSVDLGWTEAFF
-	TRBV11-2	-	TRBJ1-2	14	TGTGCCAGCAGCTTAGAGCTTTCTAACTATGGCTACACCTTC	CASSLELSNYGYTF
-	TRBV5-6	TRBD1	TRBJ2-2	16	TGTGCCAGCAGCTTGGGGCAGGGGGCGAACACCGGGGAGCTGTTTTTT	CASSLGQGANTGELFF
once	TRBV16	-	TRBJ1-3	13	TGTGCCAGCAGCCCAGCGTTGGGAAACACCATATATTTT	CASSPALGNTIYF
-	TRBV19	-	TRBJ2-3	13	TGTGCCAGTAGTATCGGACTCACAGATACGCAGTATTTT	CASSIGLTDTQYF
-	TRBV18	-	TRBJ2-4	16	TGTGCCAGCTCACCGGAAGAGGGGGTAGCCAAAAACATTCAGTACTTC	CASSPEEGVAKNIQYF
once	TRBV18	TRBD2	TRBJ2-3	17	TGTGCCAGCTCACCACCGAGGAGCGGGGGGGCGGTCGATACGCAGTATTTT	CASSPPRSGGAVDTQYF
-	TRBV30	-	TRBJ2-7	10	TGTGCCTGGAGCGGCTACGAGCAGTACTTC	CAWSGYEQYF
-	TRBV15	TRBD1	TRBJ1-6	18	TGTGCCACCAGCAGAGAGGGGGGGACAGTGGCCGGTAATTCACCCCTCCACTTT	CATSREGGTVAGNSPLHF
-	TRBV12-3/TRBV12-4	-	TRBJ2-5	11	TGTGCCAGCAGTAATCAAGAGACCCAGTACTTC	CASSNQETQYF
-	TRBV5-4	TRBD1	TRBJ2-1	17	TGTGCCAGCAGCTTGGCGTCCTCTCGGAAGGGGGCGAATGAGCAGTTCTTC	CASSLASSRKGANEQFF